These 5 T cell receptor beta chains were all obtained from the same sample, sequenced in a study of shared clonotypes between healthy human individuals. Produced via immunoSEQ multiplex PCR; TCRdb's table is partial and in-frame only. The sample lists some 490,000 clones, about 84% occurring once. Sequencing was done on a sample of PBMCs. All receptors derive from a middle-aged woman in good health. Some clones in this sample may be carry-over from other donors' samples.

The genes are TRBV11-2 and TRBJ2-5; 8 positions agree with TRBD1. The tail of the sequence fits TRBJ2-7 better, so the J call may be wrong. This CDR3 comprises 14 residues. In germline, CDR1 is SGHAT, CDR2 FQNNGV. DNA of the CDR3: TGTGCCAGCAGCTTTCGGACAGGGCAGGACGAGCAGTACTTC. It codes for CASSFRTGQDEQYF.

The chain links TRBV6-1 to TRBJ2-1, with D unresolved. CDR3 length equals 13 residues. The germline V gene encodes CDR1 MNHNS and CDR2 SASEGT. Trimming pared 6 bases from V and 4 bases from J, leaving 10 bases between. For the CDR3, the DNA is TGTGCCAGCAGCGAGAATATTTACAATGAGCAGTTCTTC. This gives the protein CASSENIYNEQFF.

J is TRBJ1-4 and V is TRBV5-1; D is undetermined. From germline, CDR1 is SGHRS and CDR2 YFSETQ. The CDR3 is 16 residues long. With 1 base removed from V and 2 bases from J, the gap between germline ends came to 12 bases. The CDR3 coding sequence is TGCGCCAGCAGCTTGAGTTCGGGGTTGACTAATGAAAAACTGTTTTTT. Translation gives CASSLSSGLTNEKLFF.

For this clone: Just one base apart from a much larger clone, this may be a read error. This rearrangement joins TRBV7-3 to TRBJ2-3, with TRBD2 matching 11 bases. Germline CDR1 is SGHTA and CDR2 is FQGTGA. The CDR3 is 15 residues long. The CDR3 region is CPSSTTSGRADTQYF. The CDR3 DNA follows: TGTCCCAGCAGCACCACTAGCGGGAGAGCAGATACGCAGTATTTT.

The genes are TRBV28 and TRBJ2-7; 7 nucleotides match TRBD1. Per germline, CDR1 MDHEN and CDR2 SYDVKM. The V and J ends lost 6 bases and 4 bases, in that order; junction bases with no gene match: 6. The CDR3 sequence is 13 residues long. CDR3 DNA sequence: TGTGCCAGCAGCAACGGACAGGAATACGAGCAGTACTTC. This codes for CASSNGQEYEQYF.